This T cell receptor beta chain comes out of a study of control samples from healthy donors and cancer patients. Assay: immunoSEQ multiplex PCR; the TCRdb copy retains only in-frame clones and omits some. Here the sample spans over 100,000 clones, about nine tenths being singletons. CDR1 is SGHRS, CDR2 YFSETQ, per germline. V lost 0 bases and J 3 bases, leaving 6 bases between the germline ends. The CDR3 has 13 amino acids. This TCR derives from a man aged 35-49 years in good health. V usage is TRBV5-1 and J usage is TRBJ2-5, with a possible D match to TRBD2 (5 bases). Material for sequencing was blood. CDR3 coding DNA: TGCGCCAGCAGCTTGGCCGGGAAAGAGACCCAGTACTTC. It yields the protein CASSLAGKETQYF.